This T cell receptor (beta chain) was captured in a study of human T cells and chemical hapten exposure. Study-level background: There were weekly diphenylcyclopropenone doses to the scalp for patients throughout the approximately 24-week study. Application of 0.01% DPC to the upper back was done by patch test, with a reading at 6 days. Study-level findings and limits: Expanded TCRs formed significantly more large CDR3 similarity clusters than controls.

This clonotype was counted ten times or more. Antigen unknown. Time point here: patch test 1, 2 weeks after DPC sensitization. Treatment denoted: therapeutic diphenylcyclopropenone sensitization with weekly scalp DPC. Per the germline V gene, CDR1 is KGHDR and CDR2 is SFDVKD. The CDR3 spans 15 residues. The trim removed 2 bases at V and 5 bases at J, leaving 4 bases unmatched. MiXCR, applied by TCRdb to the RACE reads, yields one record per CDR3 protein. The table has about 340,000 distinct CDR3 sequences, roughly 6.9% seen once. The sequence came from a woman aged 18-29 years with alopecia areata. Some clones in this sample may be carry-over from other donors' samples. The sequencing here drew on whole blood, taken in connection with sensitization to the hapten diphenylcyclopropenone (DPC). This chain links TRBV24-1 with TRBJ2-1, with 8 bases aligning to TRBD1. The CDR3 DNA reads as TGTGCCACCAGTGATTCTTGGACAGGGCACAATGAGCAGTTCTTC. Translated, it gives CATSDSWTGHNEQFF.